Here is one T cell receptor beta chain with its context. Other DNA sequences in the sample encode the same CDR3. The data derive from a study of blood T cell repertoires in COVID-19. About the research overall: T cells, B-cell-depleted T cells, or PBMCs provided the cDNA or gDNA that served as material.

Source study methods: Cell counts per sample came from amplifying reference gene primers. TCRdb keeps only in-frame clones here, not all; method: immunoSEQ multiplex PCR. D and trimming come from the DNA, and the V and J calls and clone size come from that table. The repertoire has 270,000 or so clones, approximately 88% of them found once; the top ten carry 0.94%. Germline trimming cut 1 base from V and 2 bases from J; bases unmatched to any gene: 2. The germline CDR1 and CDR2 sequences are SGHVS and FQNEAQ. The CDR3 loop spans 14 amino acids. J is TRBJ2-7 and V is TRBV7-8, with TRBD1 identical over 7 bases. Sequencing used peripheral blood. The TCR was taken from a woman aged 40 to 50 who had recovered from COVID-19. In DNA form, the CDR3 reads TGTGCCAGCAGCTTAGGGCAGGGGGCCTACGAGCAGTACTTC. It translates to CASSLGQGAYEQYF.